Listed below are T cell receptor beta chains from one sample, sequenced in a study of radiotherapy plus CTLA-4 blockade in lung cancer. Assay used: immunoSEQ multiplex PCR; TCRdb lists only in-frame clones, some missing. Among 47,000 or so clones listed, around 83% were seen once. Material: peripheral blood, obtained from a patient treated with radiotherapy plus ipilimumab. These receptor sequences come from a human donor with non-small cell lung cancer whose response to radiotherapy plus ipilimumab could not be evaluated. CDR3s include the opening cysteine and the closing phenylalanine or tryptophan. Fields, in order: V gene, J gene, CDR3 protein.

>TRBV30|TRBJ2-2
CAWNAGFSGGNTGELFF
>TRBV7-2|TRBJ1-4
CASSNGGGGEKLFF
>TRBV27|TRBJ2-3
CASTDLATSTDTQYF
>TRBV11-2|TRBJ1-1
CASSLGTGGMNTEAFF
>TRBV5-8|TRBJ1-3
CASSLQLTSRHTIYF
>TRBV2|TRBJ2-3
CASSPGQGGADTQYF
>TRBV7-2|TRBJ1-2
CASSLGLQAYGYTF
>TRBV4-3|TRBJ2-1
CASSHNKEGNEQFF
>TRBV29-1|TRBJ2-2
CSAGTGVTGELFF
>TRBV19|TRBJ2-3
CASSFPRGGNADTQYF
>TRBV9|TRBJ2-5
CASSARGQGGETQYF
>TRBV27|TRBJ1-6
CASSLHRGNSPLHF
>TRBV6-5|TRBJ2-7
CASSYSEPYEQYF
>TRBV28|TRBJ2-7
CASSLETGGYEQYF
>TRBV6-5|TRBJ1-4
CASSSTGTGSAKLFF
>TRBV29-1|TRBJ1-1
CSAKVGNTEAFF
>TRBV6-5|TRBJ2-6
CASSYLSGSGANVLTF
>TRBV27|TRBJ1-1
CASSLYPPGTVNTEAFF
>TRBV28|TRBJ2-1
CASSFGTGVYNGQFF
>TRBV5-1|TRBJ2-3
CASNRGQDTQYF
>TRBV9|TRBJ2-1
CASSVAPSGRVNEQFF
>TRBV7-2|TRBJ1-4
CASSLVGTGGEKLFF
>TRBV27|TRBJ2-3
CASRFGTSAFTDTQYF
>TRBV16|TRBJ1-4
CASSHRAPTTNEKLFF
>TRBV7-9|TRBJ1-3
CASSSRQGGNTIYF
>TRBV29-1|TRBJ2-2
CSVGGPNTGELFF
>TRBV6-6|TRBJ2-1
CATRTSGSYNEQFF
>TRBV9|TRBJ2-1
CASSAGLAGVDEQFF
>TRBV2|TRBJ2-5
CASSERIGQQETQYF
>TRBV5-6|TRBJ2-4
CAIGRGQDVLAKNIQYF
>TRBV5-1|NA
CASFQGRGPHEQYF
>TRBV5-4|TRBJ2-7
CASSLGGQGATYEQYF
>TRBV19|TRBJ2-5
CASKVQGSETQYF
>TRBV10-3|TRBJ1-1
CAIGTVTEAFF
>TRBV6-5|TRBJ2-5
CASSYSGSGRKETQYF
>TRBV4-1|TRBJ1-2
CASSQPRQGARYGYTF
>TRBV28|TRBJ2-1
CASSPTGVAGIVGDEQFF
>TRBV28|TRBJ1-3
CASSLGTANFGNTIYF
>TRBV19|TRBJ2-1
CASSSGTGMDNEQFF
>TRBV11-2|TRBJ2-3
CASSFLYTDTQYF
>TRBV19|TRBJ1-5
CASSTETGYNQPQHF
>TRBV7-8|TRBJ1-5
CASSLASQPQHF
>TRBV6-1|TRBJ2-7
CASSVRAGLYEQYF
>TRBV7-2|TRBJ2-4
CASSLSPGNIQYF
>TRBV28|TRBJ2-7
CASSLGGTGDYEQYF
>TRBV18|TRBJ1-1
CASSPVGQGGTEAFF
>TRBV19|TRBJ1-4
CASTQGGGHYRAEKLFF
>TRBV27|TRBJ2-7
CASSFRRQVGYEQYF
>TRBV4-2|TRBJ1-2
CASSQEVGQGGYTF
>TRBV5-1|TRBJ1-5
CASSPGHNSNQPQHF
>TRBV7-8|TRBJ2-2
CASSFASGRYTGELFF
>TRBV28|TRBJ1-1
CASSVGTDYTEAFF